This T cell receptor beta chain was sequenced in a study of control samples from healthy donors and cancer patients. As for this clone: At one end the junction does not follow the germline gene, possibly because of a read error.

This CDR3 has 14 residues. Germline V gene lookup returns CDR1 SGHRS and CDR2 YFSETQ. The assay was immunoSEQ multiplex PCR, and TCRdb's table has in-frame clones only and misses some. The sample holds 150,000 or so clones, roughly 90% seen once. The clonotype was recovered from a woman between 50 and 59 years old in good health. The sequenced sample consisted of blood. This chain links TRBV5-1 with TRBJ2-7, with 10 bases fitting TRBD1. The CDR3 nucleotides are TGCGCCAACAGCTTGGTAGGGACAGGGGTCGAGCAGTACTTC. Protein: CANSLVGTGVEQYF.